The 27 T cell receptor beta chains in this list originate from one sample, sequenced in a study of cytomegalovirus exposure and HLA in healthy donors. Primers included in the PCR were 60 Vbeta and 13 Jbeta primers. Using immunoSEQ multiplex PCR, the repertoire was profiled, and TCRdb retains in-frame clones only, with some absent. Among 110,000 to 150,000 clones listed, about three quarters were seen once. Sequenced sample: PBMCs. These receptors were taken from a male donor in good health and CMV-seronegative.

This clone was observed a few times. The chain links TRBV27 to TRBJ2-3, with 12 bases lining up with TRBD2. V trimming: 7 bases; J trimming: 4 bases; junction bases outside the gene matches: 9. CDR3 size: 16 residues. The germline gives CDR1 MNHEY, CDR2 SMNVEV (reference sequence). CDR3 in DNA: TGTGCCAGCAACCACCGACTAGCGGGAGCGGCAGATACGCAGTATTTT. Encoded protein: CASNHRLAGAADTQYF.

The chain joins TRBV6-1 to TRBJ1-6; no firm D call. Germline V gene lookup returns CDR1 MNHNS and CDR2 SASEGT. V lost 2 bases and J lost 6, with 11 bases in between. The CDR3 contains 15 residues. The CDR3 DNA sequence: TGTGCCAGCAGTGAACTAGGCTTAATTAATTCACCCCTCCACTTT. Residues: CASSELGLINSPLHF.

The chain has TRBV10-3 and TRBJ2-3, with 10 bases lining up with TRBD2. After removal of 6 bases from V and 4 bases from J, the junction contained 7 bases not matched to a gene. The CDR3 runs to 15 residues. Germline values: CDR1 ENHRY, CDR2 SYGVKD. This CDR3 is CAIRKAGGLPDTQYF. DNA for the CDR3: TGTGCCATCAGGAAAGCGGGGGGGCTACCAGATACGCAGTATTTT.

This clone was observed a few times. V usage is TRBV4-3 and J usage is TRBJ2-6, with D perhaps matching TRBD2 (7 bases). Trimming cost V 0 bases and J 1 base, with 10 bases left between them. This CDR3 contains 17 residues. CDR1 and CDR2 from the germline V gene are LGHNA and YSLEER. The CDR3 coding sequence is TGCGCCAGCAGCCAAGATGGGGGGGCGTCTGGGGCCAACGTCCTGACTTTC. This codes for CASSQDGGASGANVLTF.

The chain links TRBV2 to TRBJ2-5, with 7 bases that match TRBD1. This CDR3 has 13 amino acids. CDR1 and CDR2 (germline): SNHLY, FYNNEI. V was clipped by 7 bases and J by 5 bases; unmatched bases: 7. The CDR3, as DNA: TGTGCCAGCATGAGGGGGCCGGGGGAGACCCAGTACTTC. Amino acids: CASMRGPGETQYF.

V is TRBV6-1 and J is TRBJ1-2; TRBD1 is a possible D gene (6 bases). Germline assignment: CDR1 MNHNS and CDR2 SASEGT. This CDR3 has 12 amino acids. The V and J ends lost 8 bases and 7 bases respectively, with 14 bases between them. The CDR3 spells CASLEGGGGYTF. The CDR3 nucleotides are TGTGCCAGCCTAGAGGGGGGGGGTGGCTACACCTTC.

The rearrangement links TRBV27 to TRBJ1-5; 7 nucleotides line up with TRBD1. Losses at the gene ends were 1 base for V and 1 base for J; bases not matched to a gene: 4. The CDR3 sequence is 16 residues long. Germline V gives CDR1 MNHEY, CDR2 SMNVEV (reference sequence). The CDR3 DNA follows: TGTGCCAGCAGTTTATACGGCAGGGGGAGCAATCAGCCCCAGCATTTT. This codes for CASSLYGRGSNQPQHF.

The J gene is TRBJ2-2, the V gene TRBV6-5, with 8 bases lining up with TRBD2. This CDR3 region has 15 residues. The V segment lost 5 bases and the J segment 4 bases; nucleotides outside the gene matches: 6. The germline V gene has CDR1 MNHEY and CDR2 SVGAGI. The CDR3 loop is CASSGVAGFTGELFF. The CDR3 region has the DNA TGTGCCAGCAGTGGAGTAGCGGGGTTCACCGGGGAGCTGTTTTTT.

This clone was observed a single time. The rearrangement uses TRBV19 and TRBJ2-3, with TRBD2 identical over 10 bases. V was clipped by 1 base and J by 6 bases; unmatched bases: 10. Germline V lookup: CDR1 LNHDA, CDR2 SQIVND (reference sequence). This CDR3 has 17 residues. DNA of the CDR3: TGTGCCAGTAGTATAGTGAGGCTAGCGGGGGATGCCGATACGCAGTATTTT. This encodes CASSIVRLAGDADTQYF.

The V and J genes are TRBV6-6 and TRBJ2-7; D is undetermined. Germline assignment: CDR1 MNHNY and CDR2 SVGAGI (reference sequence). Trimming removed 4 bases at V and 2 bases at J, with 6 bases between. The CDR3 has 12 residues. The CDR3 DNA sequence: TGTGCCAGCAGTTCTCTCCCCTACGAGCAGTACTTC. It encodes CASSSLPYEQYF.

The rearrangement links TRBV19 to TRBJ1-2; 11 bases agree with TRBD1. Germline V CDR1 and CDR2: LNHDA, SQIVND (reference sequence). J gave up 3 bases and V 10 bases, and 7 bases lay outside the gene matches. There are 14 residues in the CDR3. The CDR3 reads CATKDRGRDYGYTF. Written as DNA, the CDR3 is TGTGCCACCAAGGACAGGGGGCGCGACTATGGCTACACCTTC.

This sequence joins TRBV2 and TRBJ2-1; D gene uncertain. CDR1 and CDR2 (germline): SNHLY, FYNNEI. There are 15 residues in the CDR3. V dropped 4 bases and J dropped 0 bases, with 10 bases sitting between them. The CDR3 DNA reads as TGTGCCAGCAGTGTTCCCGTGTACTCCTACAATGAGCAGTTCTTC. This encodes CASSVPVYSYNEQFF.

In this sample, this clone turned up once. The J gene is TRBJ2-7, the V gene TRBV29-1, with 10 bases that match TRBD1. The junction had 9 bases not matched to a gene; V was cut back by 6 bases and J by 4 bases. CDR1 and CDR2 from the germline V gene are SQVTM and ANQGSEA. The CDR3 is 14 amino acids. Written as DNA, the CDR3 is TGCAGCGTCCGAAGATCGGACAGGGGGTACGAGCAGTACTTC. This translates into CSVRRSDRGYEQYF.

The chain carries TRBV5-1 and TRBJ2-1, with 13 bases fitting TRBD2. Germline V gives CDR1 SGHRS, CDR2 YFSETQ. After removal of 4 bases from V and 10 bases from J, the junction contained 8 bases not matched to a gene. The CDR3 is 15 residues long. The CDR3 DNA is TGCGCCAGCAGCAAGACTAGCGGGGGGCCCTGGGAGCAGTTCTTC. Translation: CASSKTSGGPWEQFF.

The J gene is TRBJ1-6, the V gene TRBV6-5, with 8 positions matching TRBD1. CDR1 and CDR2 from the germline V gene are MNHEY and SVGAGI. The V segment lost 5 bases and the J segment 9 bases; nucleotides outside the gene matches: 6. The CDR3 totals 14 residues. The CDR3 DNA reads TGTGCCAGCAGTCCGGACAGGGAAAGTTCACCCCTCCACTTT. Its translation is CASSPDRESSPLHF.

The CDR3, as DNA: TGTGCCAGCAGTTTAGCGGCGGGGGGGCCCTACAATGAGCAGTTCTTC. As protein: CASSLAAGGPYNEQFF. This chain links TRBV27 with TRBJ2-1; 9 bases align to TRBD2. This CDR3 is 16 amino acids long. With 2 bases clipped from V and 2 bases from J, the junction kept 4 bases outside the gene matches. Looked up from germline, CDR1 is MNHEY and CDR2 is SMNVEV (reference sequence).

The chain combines TRBV19 with TRBJ2-5; maybe TRBD1 (6 bases). This CDR3 has 14 residues. Germline V lookup: CDR1 LNHDA, CDR2 SQIVND (reference sequence). V was shortened by 5 bases and J by 2 bases, with 12 bases between the two germline ends. The CDR3, as DNA: TGTGCCAGTAGTTCCTTTGGACAGCAAGAGACCCAGTACTTC. Protein product: CASSSFGQQETQYF.

The chain joins TRBV10-1 to TRBJ1-1; 10 bases line up with TRBD1. This CDR3 contains 15 residues. Germline CDR1 is WNHNN and CDR2 is SYGVQD (reference sequence). Unmatched junction bases numbered 11, after V lost 4 bases and J lost 9 bases. CDR3 protein: CASSAGTGEGSKAFF. Written as DNA, the CDR3 is TGCGCCAGCAGTGCCGGGACAGGGGAAGGTTCGAAAGCTTTCTTT.

CDR3 nucleotide sequence: TGTGCCAGCAGTCAAGCGGTCGCCGTGTACGAGCAGTACTTC. Translating it yields CASSQAVAVYEQYF. The chain combines TRBV6-5 with TRBJ2-7; possible D gene TRBD2, 5 bases. The CDR3 has 14 residues. From germline, CDR1 is MNHEY and CDR2 SVGAGI. Trimming left V 5 bases short and J 4 bases short, with 15 bases between.

V and J are TRBV29-1 and TRBJ2-6; D uncertain. V lost 5 bases and J lost 1, with 9 bases in between. The germline V gene has CDR1 SQVTM and CDR2 ANQGSEA. The CDR3 spans 14 residues. Here the CDR3 reads CSVSRISGANVLTF. In DNA form, the CDR3 reads TGCAGCGTTTCGCGGATTTCTGGGGCCAACGTCCTGACTTTC.

This clone was detected only a few times. The chain links TRBV25-1 to TRBJ1-1, with unresolved D. V shed 6 bases and J shed 4 bases, with 12 bases lying between them. The CDR3 length is 13 residues. Germline CDR1 is MGHDK and CDR2 is SYGVNS. CDR3 DNA sequence: TGTGCCAGCAGGGTCACTATCGGCACTGAAGCTTTCTTT. Residues: CASRVTIGTEAFF. The variable domain in full, completed from reference TRBV25-1 and TRBJ1-1, reads EADIYQTPRYLVIGTGKKITLECSQTMGHDKMYWYQQDPGMELHLIHYSYGVNSTEKGDLSSESTVSRIRTEHFPLTLESARPSHTSQYLCASRVTIGTEAFFGQGTRLTVV.

The J gene is TRBJ2-5, the V gene TRBV7-3, with 8 bases fitting TRBD1. CDR1 is SGHTA and CDR2 is FQGTGA in the germline V gene. CDR3 length: 17 residues. V was pared by 4 bases and J by 1 base, with 11 bases of the junction left unmatched. The CDR3 nucleotides are TGTGCCAGCAGCTCGAATCCAGGGGGCGCCCGCCAAGAGACCCAGTACTTC. This sequence encodes CASSSNPGGARQETQYF.

A single count supports this clone. The chain recombines TRBV9 with TRBJ1-1, with 8 positions matching TRBD1. Per the germline V gene, CDR1 is SGDLS and CDR2 is YYNGEE. This CDR3 region has 15 residues. The J segment lost 5 bases and the V segment lost 4 bases, leaving 10 bases of the junction unmatched. The CDR3 DNA is TGTGCCAGCAGCCCGCAGGGACAGGTGGTGACTGAAGCTTTCTTT. This gives the protein CASSPQGQVVTEAFF.

As to this clone: One end of the junction varies from germline; a read error may be responsible. The V gene is TRBV7-9, the J gene TRBJ2-2; D possibly corresponds to TRBD1 (5 bases). CDR1 and CDR2 (germline): SEHNR, FQNEAQ (reference sequence). The CDR3 has 15 residues. This CDR3 is CSSSATGRYTGELFF. The CDR3 nucleotides read TGTTCCAGCAGCGCTACAGGAAGGTACACCGGGGAGCTGTTTTTT. The full variable domain, with the rest looked up from reference TRBV7-9 and TRBJ2-2, is DTGVSQNPRHKITKRGQNVTFRCDPISEHNRLYWYRQTLGQGPEFLTYFQNEAQLEKSRLLSDRFSAERPKGSFSTLEIQRTEQGDSAMYLCSSSATGRYTGELFFGEGSRLTVL.

This chain links TRBV5-1 with TRBJ2-2; D is perhaps TRBD1 (5 bases). Looked up from germline, CDR1 is SGHRS and CDR2 is YFSETQ. V shed 4 bases and J shed 0 bases, with 10 bases lying between them. This CDR3 is 15 amino acids long. CDR3 sequence reads: CASSTGWTNTGELFF. CDR3 sequence (DNA): TGCGCCAGCAGCACAGGATGGACGAACACCGGGGAGCTGTTTTTT.

The chain recombines TRBV6-6 with TRBJ2-5, with 9 bases lining up with TRBD1. CDR1 and CDR2 from the germline V gene are MNHNY and SVGAGI (reference sequence). J gave up 5 bases and V 7 bases, and 8 bases lay outside the gene matches. The CDR3 has 14 residues. CDR3 in amino acids: CASNQQGAGETQYF. The CDR3, as DNA: TGTGCCAGCAATCAACAGGGGGCGGGCGAGACCCAGTACTTC.

This chain uses TRBV5-1 with TRBJ1-5; a possible D gene is TRBD1 (5 bases). The CDR3 totals 15 residues. Per the germline V gene, CDR1 is SGHRS and CDR2 is YFSETQ. V lost 3 bases to trimming and J lost 1 base, with 11 bases between them. CDR3 nucleotides: TGCGCCAGCAGCTGGGGGGACCCAAGCAATCAGCCCCAGCATTTT. It encodes CASSWGDPSNQPQHF.